These 14 T cell receptor beta chains share one sample of origin, sequenced in a study of identical twins. TCRdb reanalysed the 5' RACE reads using MiXCR and keeps one entry per CDR3 protein. Among about 480,000 distinct CDR3 sequences, 12% to 15% were seen once, and the ten largest hold around 0.48%. These records were also assigned to another study, of yellow fever vaccine responses in identical twins.

Sequencing input: CD4+ T cells sorted from blood. These receptors came from a woman aged 18-29 years in good health.

This clonotype has at least ten counts. The chain couples TRBV3-1 to TRBJ2-7; D call uncertain. Trimming took off 3 bases at V and 3 bases at J, with 9 bases between the two ends. This CDR3 comprises 13 residues. Germline values: CDR1 LGHDT, CDR2 YNNKEL (reference sequence). The CDR3 sequence: CASSQVDGYEQYF. The CDR3 bases are TGTGCCAGCAGCCAGGTCGACGGCTACGAGCAGTACTTC.

This clonotype appeared a few times. The chain has TRBV5-1 and TRBJ1-1, with TRBD1 matching over 11 bases. CDR1 and CDR2 from the germline V gene are SGHRS and YFSETQ. The CDR3 consists of 15 residues. V was clipped by 3 bases and J by 5 bases; unmatched bases: 6. The CDR3 DNA reads TGCGCCAGCAGCTGGACAGGGGGCTATTATACTGAAGCTTTCTTT. Translating gives CASSWTGGYYTEAFF.

The chain has TRBV3-1 and TRBJ2-7; the D is unclear. This CDR3 has 11 residues. Per the germline V gene, CDR1 is LGHDT and CDR2 is YNNKEL (reference sequence). With 3 bases removed from V and 9 bases from J, the gap between germline ends came to 9 bases. CDR3 coding DNA: TGTGCCAGCAGCCATATAACCGGGCAGTACTTC. Its protein is CASSHITGQYF.

The rearrangement uses TRBV7-9 and TRBJ2-1; D perhaps matches TRBD2 (6 bases). The V gene's germline CDR1 is SEHNR and CDR2 FQNEAQ (reference sequence). V shed 10 bases and J shed 5 bases, with 24 bases lying between them. CDR3 size: 16 residues. CDR3 nucleotide sequence: TGTGCCACCTCACTACCCGGCGGGACCGGGGACAATGAGCAGTTCTTC. It translates to CATSLPGGTGDNEQFF.

This clonotype was recorded a few times. The chain links TRBV12-3 or TRBV12-4 to TRBJ2-1, with D perhaps assigned TRBD1 or TRBD2 (6 bases each). The V end was cut by 0 bases, the J end by 2 bases, with 11 bases between. The length of the CDR3 is 16 residues. CDR3 amino acids: CASSLAGGVTYNEQFF. Here the CDR3 DNA reads TGTGCCAGCAGTTTAGCGGGGGGCGTCACCTACAATGAGCAGTTCTTC.

This clonotype was counted only a few times. The rearrangement uses TRBV12-3 or TRBV12-4 and TRBJ2-7, with D tentatively TRBD1 (6 bases). The V and J ends lost 6 bases and 0 bases respectively, with 15 bases between them. This CDR3 is 15 amino acids long. CDR3 nucleotides: TGTGCCAGCAGACCAGGGGCAGCGTCCTCCTACGAGCAGTACTTC. Residues: CASRPGAASSYEQYF.

This clonotype was detected a few times. The chain couples TRBV5-1 to TRBJ2-3, with 16 nucleotides matching TRBD2. The CDR3 is made up of 16 amino acids. Germline CDR1 is SGHRS and CDR2 is YFSETQ. V gave up 4 bases and J gave up 3 bases; unmatched junction bases: 2. Written as DNA, the CDR3 is TGCGCCAGCAGCAAGGGACTAGCGGGAGGGACAGATACGCAGTATTTT. Protein: CASSKGLAGGTDTQYF.

The chain links TRBV3-1 to TRBJ2-5; a weak D match, TRBD1 (5 bases). The CDR3 has 16 residues. Germline CDR1 LGHDT, CDR2 YNNKEL (reference sequence). V lost 0 bases to trimming and J lost 4 bases, with 15 bases between them. CDR3 nucleotide sequence: TGTGCCAGCAGCCAAGAGGCAAGGGCAGGGCGAGAGACCCAGTACTTC. Amino acid sequence: CASSQEARAGRETQYF.

The table lists this clonotype with a few counts. The rearrangement links TRBV6-2 or TRBV6-3 to TRBJ2-1, with 9 bases that match TRBD1. The CDR3 extends over 15 amino acids. With 6 bases clipped from V and 10 bases from J, the junction kept 13 bases outside the gene matches. The germline V gene encodes CDR1 MNHEY and CDR2 SVGEGT. For the CDR3, the DNA is TGTGCCAGCAGGGGGGGACAGGGAAGGGATCGGGAGCAGTTCTTC. As protein: CASRGGQGRDREQFF.

This clonotype was detected only a few times. The chain joins TRBV12-3 or TRBV12-4 to TRBJ2-7; the match to TRBD1 covers 9 bases. The CDR3 contains 16 residues. The junction had 15 bases not matched to a gene; V was cut back by 7 bases and J by 5 bases. CDR3 residues: CASNPKGQGYLDEQYF. The DNA for the CDR3 is TGTGCCAGCAACCCGAAGGGACAGGGTTATTTGGACGAGCAGTACTTC.

V is TRBV29-1 and J is TRBJ2-4, with 14 bases identical to TRBD2. With V trimmed by 6 bases and J by 8 bases, 3 bases remained unmatched. The CDR3 consists of 13 residues. CDR1 is SQVTM and CDR2 is ANQGSEA in the germline V gene. CDR3 loop: CSVGTSGGYIQYF. The CDR3 nucleotides are TGCAGCGTGGGGACTAGCGGGGGTTACATTCAGTACTTC.

To note about this clonotype: Being one base from a much bigger clone, this may be a read error. The genes are TRBV2 and TRBJ2-2; D may be TRBD1 (5 bases). V dropped 6 bases and J dropped 1 base, with 6 bases sitting between them. The germline gives CDR1 SNHLY, CDR2 FYNNEI. The CDR3 runs 13 residues. CDR3 sequence: CASRTENTGELFF. The CDR3 bases are TGTGCCAGCAGGACAGAGAACACCGGGGAGCTGTTTTTT.

This clonotype was observed a handful of times. V gene TRBV4-1 combines with J gene TRBJ1-1; perhaps TRBD1 as D (5 bases). CDR1 MGHRA and CDR2 YSYEKL come from the germline V gene. Trimming removed 2 bases from V and 2 bases from J, with 12 bases in between. CDR3 length: 15 amino acids. The CDR3 is CASSQKGTVNTEAFF. The CDR3 nucleotides are TGCGCCAGCAGCCAAAAAGGGACGGTAAACACTGAAGCTTTCTTT.

This clonotype has just one count. The V and J genes are TRBV5-1 and TRBJ2-5; D gene uncertain. CDR1 is SGHRS and CDR2 is YFSETQ in the germline V gene. The V end lost 4 bases, the J end lost 2 bases, and 15 bases lay between the germline ends. This CDR3 is 15 amino acids long. CDR3 protein: CASSPATAEQETQYF. The CDR3 region has the DNA TGCGCCAGCAGCCCGGCCACGGCGGAGCAAGAGACCCAGTACTTC. Together with reference TRBV5-1 and TRBJ2-5, the CDR3 gives the full variable domain: KAGVTQTPRYLIKTRGQQVTLSCSPISGHRSVSWYQQTPGQGLQFLFEYFSETQRNKGNFPGRFSGRQFSNSRSEMNVSTLELGDSALYLCASSPATAEQETQYFGPGTRLLVL.